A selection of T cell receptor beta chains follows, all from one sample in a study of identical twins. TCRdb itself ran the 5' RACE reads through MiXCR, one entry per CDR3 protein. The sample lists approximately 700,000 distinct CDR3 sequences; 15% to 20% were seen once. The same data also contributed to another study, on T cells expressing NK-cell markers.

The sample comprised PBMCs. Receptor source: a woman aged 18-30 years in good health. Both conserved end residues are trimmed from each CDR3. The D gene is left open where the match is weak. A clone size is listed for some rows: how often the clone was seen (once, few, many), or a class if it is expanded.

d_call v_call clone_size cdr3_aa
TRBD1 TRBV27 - ASSIPGWDRENNEQF
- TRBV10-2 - ASSEIQDTQY
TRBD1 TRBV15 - ATSKRTGGIYGYT
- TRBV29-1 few SAIQGSGQPQH
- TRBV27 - ASSSRGAGANVLT
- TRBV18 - ASSAMNTGELF
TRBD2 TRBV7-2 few ASSLSPSSGTARKF
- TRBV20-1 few SARDTGTLTYEQY
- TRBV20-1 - SATPGGGANYGYT
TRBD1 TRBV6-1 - ASRRQGQDTQY
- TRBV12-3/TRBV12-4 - ASSLRPDTQY
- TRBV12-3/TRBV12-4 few ASLSTSYNEQF
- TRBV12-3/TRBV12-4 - ASSLSGVSYEQY
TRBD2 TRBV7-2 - ASSAGTSGRDRNEQF
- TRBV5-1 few ASSTTGGDTQY
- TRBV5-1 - ASKGGARTDTQY